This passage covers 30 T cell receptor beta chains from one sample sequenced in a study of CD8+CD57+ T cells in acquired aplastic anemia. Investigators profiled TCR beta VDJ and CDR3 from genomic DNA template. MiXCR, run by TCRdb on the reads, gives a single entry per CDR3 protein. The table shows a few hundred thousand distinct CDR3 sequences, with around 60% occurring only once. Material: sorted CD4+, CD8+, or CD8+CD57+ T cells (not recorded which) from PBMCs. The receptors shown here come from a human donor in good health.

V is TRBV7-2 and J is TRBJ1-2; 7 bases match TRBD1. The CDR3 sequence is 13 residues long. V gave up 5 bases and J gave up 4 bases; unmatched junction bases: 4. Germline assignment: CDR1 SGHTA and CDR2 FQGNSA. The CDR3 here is CASSTQGTYGYTF. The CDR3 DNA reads TGTGCCAGCAGCACACAGGGGACCTATGGCTACACCTTC.

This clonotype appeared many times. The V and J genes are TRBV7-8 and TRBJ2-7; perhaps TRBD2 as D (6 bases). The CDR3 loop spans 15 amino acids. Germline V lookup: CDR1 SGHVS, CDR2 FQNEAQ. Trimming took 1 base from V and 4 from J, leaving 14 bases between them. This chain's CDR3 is CASSLEYGSLYEQYF. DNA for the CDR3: TGTGCCAGCAGCTTAGAGTACGGGAGTTTGTACGAGCAGTACTTC.

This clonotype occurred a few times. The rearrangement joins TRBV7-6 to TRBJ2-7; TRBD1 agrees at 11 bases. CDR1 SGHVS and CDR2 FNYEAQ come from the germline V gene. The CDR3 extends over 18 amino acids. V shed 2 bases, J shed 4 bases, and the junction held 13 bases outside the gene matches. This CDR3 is CASSLRHSEDRGRYEQYF. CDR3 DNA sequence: TGTGCCAGCAGCTTACGCCATTCAGAGGACAGGGGGCGGTACGAGCAGTACTTC.

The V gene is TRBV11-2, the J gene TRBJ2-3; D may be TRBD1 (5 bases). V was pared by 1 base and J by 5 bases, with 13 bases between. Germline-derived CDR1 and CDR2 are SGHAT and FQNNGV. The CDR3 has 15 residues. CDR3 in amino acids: CASSLVNMGQDTQYF. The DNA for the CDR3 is TGTGCCAGCAGCTTAGTGAACATGGGGCAAGATACGCAGTATTTT.

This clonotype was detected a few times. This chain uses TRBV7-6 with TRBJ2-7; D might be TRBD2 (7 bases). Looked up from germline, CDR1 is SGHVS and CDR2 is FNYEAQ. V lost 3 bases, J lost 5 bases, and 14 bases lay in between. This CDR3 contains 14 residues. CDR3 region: CASSFSGGMNEQYF. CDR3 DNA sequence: TGTGCCAGCAGCTTTTCGGGGGGCATGAACGAGCAGTACTTC.

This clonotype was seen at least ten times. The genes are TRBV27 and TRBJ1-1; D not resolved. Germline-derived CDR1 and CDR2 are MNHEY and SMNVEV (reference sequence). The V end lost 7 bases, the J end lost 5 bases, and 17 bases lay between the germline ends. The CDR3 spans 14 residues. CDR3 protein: CASIPLQGKTEAFF. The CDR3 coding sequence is TGTGCCAGCATCCCTCTTCAAGGTAAGACTGAAGCTTTCTTT.

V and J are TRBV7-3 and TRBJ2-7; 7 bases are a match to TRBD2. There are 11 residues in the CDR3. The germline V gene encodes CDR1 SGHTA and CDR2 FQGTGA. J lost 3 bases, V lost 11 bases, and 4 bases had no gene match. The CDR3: CACWEGYEQYF. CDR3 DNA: TGTGCCTGTTGGGAGGGCTACGAGCAGTACTTC.

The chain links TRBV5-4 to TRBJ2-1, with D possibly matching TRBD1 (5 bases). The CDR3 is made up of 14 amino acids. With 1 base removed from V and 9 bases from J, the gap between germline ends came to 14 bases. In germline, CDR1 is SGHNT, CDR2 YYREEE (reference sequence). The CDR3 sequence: CASSLWTPYGEQFF. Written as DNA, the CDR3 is TGTGCCAGCAGCTTGTGGACACCATACGGTGAGCAGTTCTTC.

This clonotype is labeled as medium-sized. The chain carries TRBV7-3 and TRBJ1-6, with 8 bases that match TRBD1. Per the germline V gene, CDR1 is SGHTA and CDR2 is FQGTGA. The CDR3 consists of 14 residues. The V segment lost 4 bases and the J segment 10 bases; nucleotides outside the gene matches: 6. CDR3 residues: CASSSTGVDSPLHF. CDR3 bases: TGTGCCAGCAGCTCGACAGGGGTGGACTCACCCCTCCACTTT.

The CDR3 sequence: CASSLGQGKAFF. CDR3 nucleotide sequence: TGTGCCAGCAGCTTGGGACAGGGTAAAGCTTTCTTT. The chain employs TRBV7-3 and TRBJ1-1; 9 bases fit TRBD1. CDR1 and CDR2 from the germline V gene are SGHTA and FQGTGA. Trimming cost V 3 bases and J 9 bases; bases outside gene matches: 2. CDR3 size: 12 residues.

CDR3 in DNA: TGTGCCAGCAGCTTAAGGTGGACTAGCGGGAACCGGGAAGATACGCAGTATTTT. Translation: CASSLRWTSGNREDTQYF. This sequence joins TRBV11-2 and TRBJ2-3, with TRBD2 identical over 12 bases. V lost 2 bases and J lost 5; bases outside the gene matches: 11. Germline values: CDR1 SGHAT, CDR2 FQNNGV. The CDR3 consists of 18 residues.

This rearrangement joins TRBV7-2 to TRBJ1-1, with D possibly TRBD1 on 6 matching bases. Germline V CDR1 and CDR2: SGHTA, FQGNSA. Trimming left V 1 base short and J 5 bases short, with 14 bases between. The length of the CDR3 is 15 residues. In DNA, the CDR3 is TGTGCCAGCAGCTTAGGGGGGGCGATGGGTACTGAAGCTTTCTTT. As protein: CASSLGGAMGTEAFF. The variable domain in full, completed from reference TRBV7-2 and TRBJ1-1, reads GAGVSQSPSNKVTEKGKDVELRCDPISGHTALYWYRQSLGQGLEFLIYFQGNSAPDKSGLPSDRFSAERTGGSVSTLTIQRTQQEDSAVYLCASSLGGAMGTEAFFGQGTRLTVV.

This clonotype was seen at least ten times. The CDR3 spells CATSRDLGTLGEKLFF. The CDR3 coding sequence is TGTGCCACCAGCAGAGATTTGGGGACGCTTGGGGAAAAACTGTTTTTT. V is TRBV15 and J is TRBJ1-4, with D tentatively TRBD1 (5 bases). The CDR3 totals 16 residues. Germline V gene sequence: CDR1 LNHNV, CDR2 YYDKDF (reference sequence). Between the trimmed V and J ends, which lost 0 bases and 8 bases, there was a span of 16 bases.

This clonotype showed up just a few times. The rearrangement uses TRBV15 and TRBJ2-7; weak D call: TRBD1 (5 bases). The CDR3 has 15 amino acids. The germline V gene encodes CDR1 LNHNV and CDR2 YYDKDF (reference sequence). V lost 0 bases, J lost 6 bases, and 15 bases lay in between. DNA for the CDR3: TGTGCCACCAGCAGAGATCGGCAGGGAAGGGGCGAGCAGTACTTC. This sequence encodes CATSRDRQGRGEQYF.

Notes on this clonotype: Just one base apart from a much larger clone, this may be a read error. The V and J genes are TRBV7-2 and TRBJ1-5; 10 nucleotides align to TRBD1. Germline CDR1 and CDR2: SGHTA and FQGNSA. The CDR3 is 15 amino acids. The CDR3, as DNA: TGTGCCATCAGCCAGGGGACAGGGGAGAATCAGCCCCAGCATTTT. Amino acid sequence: CAISQGTGENQPQHF.

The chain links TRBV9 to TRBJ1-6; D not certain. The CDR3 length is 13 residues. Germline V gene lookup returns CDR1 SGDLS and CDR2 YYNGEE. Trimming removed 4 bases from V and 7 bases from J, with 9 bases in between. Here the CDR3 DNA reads TGTGCCAGCAGCCCGGAGGTCAATTCACCCCTCCACTTT. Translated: CASSPEVNSPLHF.

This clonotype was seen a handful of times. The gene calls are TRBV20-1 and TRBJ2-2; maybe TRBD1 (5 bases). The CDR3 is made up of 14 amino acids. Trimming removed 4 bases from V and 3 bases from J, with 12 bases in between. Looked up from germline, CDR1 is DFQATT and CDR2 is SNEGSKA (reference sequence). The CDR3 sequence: CSANAGRDTGELFF. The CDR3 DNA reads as TGCAGTGCTAACGCAGGCAGGGACACCGGGGAGCTGTTTTTT.

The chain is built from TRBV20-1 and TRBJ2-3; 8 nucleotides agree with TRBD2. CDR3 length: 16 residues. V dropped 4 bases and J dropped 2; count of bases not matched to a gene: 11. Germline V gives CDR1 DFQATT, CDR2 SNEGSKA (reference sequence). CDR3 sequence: CSAMVPGGAITDTQYF. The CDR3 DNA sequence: TGCAGTGCTATGGTACCGGGGGGGGCTATCACAGATACGCAGTATTTT.

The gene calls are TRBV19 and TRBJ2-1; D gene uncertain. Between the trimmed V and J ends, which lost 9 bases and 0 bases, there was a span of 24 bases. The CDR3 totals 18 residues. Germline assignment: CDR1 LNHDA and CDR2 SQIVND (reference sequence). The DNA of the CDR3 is TGTGCCAGCAGCGTAGATCCCAAGATGGCGAGCTCCTACAATGAGCAGTTCTTC. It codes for CASSVDPKMASSYNEQFF. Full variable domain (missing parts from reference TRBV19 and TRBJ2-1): DGGITQSPKYLFRKEGQNVTLSCEQNLNHDAMYWYRQDPGQGLRLIYYSQIVNDFQKGDIAEGYSVSREKKESFPLTVTSAQKNPTAFYLCASSVDPKMASSYNEQFFGPGTRLTVL.

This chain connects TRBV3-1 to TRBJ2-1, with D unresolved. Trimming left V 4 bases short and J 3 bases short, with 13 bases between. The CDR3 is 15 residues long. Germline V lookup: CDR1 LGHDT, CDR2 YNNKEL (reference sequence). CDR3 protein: CASSPSPDGYNEQFF. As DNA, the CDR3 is TGTGCCAGCAGCCCTTCACCCGACGGCTACAATGAGCAGTTCTTC.

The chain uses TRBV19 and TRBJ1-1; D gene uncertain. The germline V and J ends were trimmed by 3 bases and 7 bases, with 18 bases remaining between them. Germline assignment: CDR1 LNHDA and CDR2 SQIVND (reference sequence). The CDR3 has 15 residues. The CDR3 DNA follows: TGTGCCAGTAGTATCTCCCGTATGGCGGATCTTGAAGCTTTCTTT. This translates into CASSISRMADLEAFF.

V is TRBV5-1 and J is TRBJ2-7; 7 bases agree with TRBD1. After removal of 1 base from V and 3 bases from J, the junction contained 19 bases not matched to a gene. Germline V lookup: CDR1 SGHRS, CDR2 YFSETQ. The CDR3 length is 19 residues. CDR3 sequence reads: CASSLWKPFRDRGYYEQYF. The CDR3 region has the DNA TGCGCCAGCAGCTTGTGGAAACCGTTTAGGGACAGAGGATACTACGAGCAGTACTTC.

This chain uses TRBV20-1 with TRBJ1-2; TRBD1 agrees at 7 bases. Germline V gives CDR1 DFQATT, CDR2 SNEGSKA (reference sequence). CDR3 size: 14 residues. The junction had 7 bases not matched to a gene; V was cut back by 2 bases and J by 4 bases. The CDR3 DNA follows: TGCAGTGCTAGAAATGGGGACAGCTCCTATGGCTACACCTTC. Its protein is CSARNGDSSYGYTF.

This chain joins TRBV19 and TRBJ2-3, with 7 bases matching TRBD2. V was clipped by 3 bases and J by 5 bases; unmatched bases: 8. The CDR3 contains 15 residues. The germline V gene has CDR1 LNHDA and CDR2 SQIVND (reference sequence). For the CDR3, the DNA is TGTGCCAGTAGTATGGGCGGGGGAGCTGTAGATACGCAGTATTTT. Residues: CASSMGGGAVDTQYF.

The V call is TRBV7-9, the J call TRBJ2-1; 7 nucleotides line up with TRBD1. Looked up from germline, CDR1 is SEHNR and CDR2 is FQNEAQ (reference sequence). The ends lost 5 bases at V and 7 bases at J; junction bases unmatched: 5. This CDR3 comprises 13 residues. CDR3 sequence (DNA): TGTGCCAGCAGCGCGACAGGGTTTAATGAGCAGTTCTTC. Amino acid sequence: CASSATGFNEQFF.

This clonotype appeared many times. The CDR3 loop reads CASSPGRDQPQHF. DNA of the CDR3: TGTGCCAGCTCACCAGGAAGGGATCAGCCCCAGCATTTT. This chain connects TRBV18 to TRBJ1-5, with D uncertain. Germline CDR1 is KGHSH and CDR2 is LQKENI. The CDR3 length is 13 residues. V was shortened by 2 bases and J by 5 bases, with 7 bases between the two germline ends.

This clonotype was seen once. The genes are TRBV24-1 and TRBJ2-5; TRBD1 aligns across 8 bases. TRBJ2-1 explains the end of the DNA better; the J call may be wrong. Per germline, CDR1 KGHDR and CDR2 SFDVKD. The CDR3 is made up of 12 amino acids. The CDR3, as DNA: TGTGCCACCAGTGACCCCGGGACAGGTCAGTTCTTC. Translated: CATSDPGTGQFF.

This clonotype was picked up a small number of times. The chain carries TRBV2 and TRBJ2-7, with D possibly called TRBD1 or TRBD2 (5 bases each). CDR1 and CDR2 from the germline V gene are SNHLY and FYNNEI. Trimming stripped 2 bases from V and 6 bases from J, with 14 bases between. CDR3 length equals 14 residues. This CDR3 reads CASSEYGMGVEQYF. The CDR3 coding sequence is TGTGCCAGCAGTGAATATGGTATGGGGGTCGAGCAGTACTTC.

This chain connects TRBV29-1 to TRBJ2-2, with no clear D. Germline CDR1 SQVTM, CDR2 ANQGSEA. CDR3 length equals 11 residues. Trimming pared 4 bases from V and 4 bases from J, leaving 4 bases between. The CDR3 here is CSVVPTGELFF. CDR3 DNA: TGCAGCGTTGTCCCCACCGGGGAGCTGTTTTTT.

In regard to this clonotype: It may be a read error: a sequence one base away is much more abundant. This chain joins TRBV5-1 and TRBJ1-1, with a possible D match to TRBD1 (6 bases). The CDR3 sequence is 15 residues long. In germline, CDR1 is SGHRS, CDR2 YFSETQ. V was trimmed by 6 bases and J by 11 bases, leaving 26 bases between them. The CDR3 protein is CASNSLAGGVDAAFF. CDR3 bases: TGCGCCAGCAACTCGCTTGCCGGGGGCGTGGATGCCGCTTTCTTT.